This T cell receptor beta chain originates from a study of blood T cell repertoires in COVID-19. Study as a whole: Material from acute and convalescent COVID-19 was sourced from the United States, Italy and Spain.

Some clones are missing from TCRdb's copy, which holds only in-frame ones; the method was immunoSEQ multiplex PCR. The sample carries roughly 190,000 clones, 65% to 90% recorded once. Clinical histories supplied by participants themselves formed the basis of cohort assignment. The source material was PBMCs or T cells enriched from blood (not recorded which). The source is an older woman with acute COVID-19.

The CDR3 DNA is TGTGCCTGGATAGGAGGCGGGGGAGTCTACAATGAGCAGTTCTTC. It translates to CAWIGGGGVYNEQFF. The chain has TRBV30 and TRBJ2-1; TRBD2 matches 7 bases. CDR3 length equals 15 residues. With 4 bases clipped from V and 3 bases from J, the junction kept 9 bases outside the gene matches. Germline V CDR1 and CDR2: GTSNPN, SVGIG (reference sequence).